This TCR beta chain was identified during a study of blood T cell repertoires in COVID-19. For the study at large: From T cells, B-cell-depleted T cells, or PBMCs came the material, which was cDNA or gDNA.

Clones were sequenced by immunoSEQ multiplex PCR, and TCRdb holds only the in-frame ones, with some missing. The sample consists of around 250,000 clones, roughly 86% of them appearing once. The V gene's germline CDR1 is LNHDA and CDR2 SQIVND (reference sequence). The CDR3 loop spans 15 amino acids. The V gene lost 3 bases and the J gene lost 5 bases, with 16 bases spanning the gap. This study enrolled people aged about 18 to 100 from approximately 25 US geographic areas. Recovered status in Cohort 3 required two negative PCRs, clearance, or symptom resolution. V usage is TRBV19 and J usage is TRBJ1-1; D is ambiguous. The sequence derives from a woman aged 50 to 60 who had recovered from COVID-19. The sample comprised PBMCs or T cells enriched from blood (not recorded which). The CDR3 nucleotides read TGTGCCAGTAGTATTGTATGGAGTAGTGGGACTGAAGCTTTCTTT. Encoded protein: CASSIVWSSGTEAFF.